This passage covers 23 T cell receptor beta chains from one sample sequenced in a study of naive and memory T cell subsets. Treatment given: skin biopsy from PPD injection site in Mantoux-positive individual. A UMI-containing oligonucleotide was joined by 3' ligation to the TCR cDNA template. Ligated cDNA underwent four rounds of PCR with nested alpha and beta constant region primers and SP2. TCRdb processed the UMI-ligation and nested PCR reads anew with MiXCR; each CDR3 protein has one entry. The profile shows 40,000 or so distinct CDR3 sequences, more than 9.5% of them singletons. The material sequenced was skin, taken from a tuberculin skin test site. These receptors all stem from an adult in good health.

There are many counts of this clonotype. The J gene is TRBJ1-2, the V gene TRBV20-1; D might be TRBD1 (5 bases). V lost 1 base to trimming and J lost 5 bases, with 8 bases between them. The CDR3 is 12 amino acids. From germline, CDR1 is DFQATT and CDR2 SNEGSKA (reference sequence). DNA of the CDR3: TGCAGTGCTAGAGCCGGGACGTATGGCTACACCTTC. As protein: CSARAGTYGYTF.

This clonotype was seen a few times. The chain recombines TRBV19 with TRBJ2-7, with D tentatively TRBD1 or TRBD2 (5 bases each). Trimming cost V 3 bases and J 3 bases, with 12 bases left between them. Germline CDR1 is LNHDA and CDR2 is SQIVND (reference sequence). This CDR3 is built from 14 residues. The CDR3 nucleotides are TGTGCCAGTAGTATGTCAGGGAGCGGCTACGAGCAGTACTTC. It encodes CASSMSGSGYEQYF.

This clonotype was picked up a small number of times. The chain combines TRBV11-2 with TRBJ2-5; D gene ambiguous. Germline V gives CDR1 SGHAT, CDR2 FQNNGV. The CDR3 loop spans 12 amino acids. Trimming cost V 6 bases and J 1 base, with 6 bases left between them. The CDR3 sequence is CASRDLQETQYF. The CDR3 DNA follows: TGTGCCAGCAGGGACCTCCAAGAGACCCAGTACTTC.

The rearrangement uses TRBV5-1 and TRBJ2-7, with D perhaps TRBD2 (5 bases). The CDR3 has 15 residues. Germline CDR1 reads SGHRS; CDR2 reads YFSETQ. Trimming cost V 0 bases and J 3 bases, with 13 bases left between them. The CDR3 reads CASSLERESLYEQYF. The CDR3 DNA sequence: TGCGCCAGCAGCTTGGAACGGGAATCCCTCTACGAGCAGTACTTC.

This clonotype has ten or more counts. V and J are TRBV11-2 and TRBJ2-5, with 10 bases fitting TRBD2. V trimming: 2 bases; J trimming: 4 bases; junction bases outside the gene matches: 7. The CDR3 loop spans 16 amino acids. Germline V gene lookup returns CDR1 SGHAT and CDR2 FQNNGV. CDR3 protein: CASSLRASGGLETQYF. As DNA, the CDR3 is TGTGCCAGCAGCTTAAGGGCTAGCGGGGGCCTAGAGACCCAGTACTTC.

Only a few counts were recorded for this clonotype. This chain joins TRBV12-3 or TRBV12-4 and TRBJ2-7; D is undetermined. This CDR3 region has 12 residues. V lost 3 bases, J lost 5 bases, and 8 bases lay in between. CDR3 nucleotide sequence: TGTGCCAGCAGTTTGACAAACGACGAGCAGTACTTC. Protein: CASSLTNDEQYF.

This clonotype was counted at least ten times. This chain links TRBV23-1 with TRBJ2-7; 8 nucleotides line up with TRBD1. TRBV23-1 is sorted into the ORF group, with uncertain function. V was clipped by 5 bases and J by 0 bases; unmatched bases: 6. The CDR3 is made up of 15 amino acids. The CDR3 coding sequence is TGCGCCAGCAGTTGGGACAGGCTTAGCTCCTACGAGCAGTACTTC. It yields the protein CASSWDRLSSYEQYF.

This clonotype turned up a few times. This chain connects TRBV6-2 or TRBV6-3 to TRBJ2-1; the match to TRBD2 covers 9 bases. Germline V gene lookup returns CDR1 MNHEY and CDR2 SVGEGT. Trimming cost V 2 bases and J 6 bases; bases outside gene matches: 5. The CDR3 covers 15 residues. The CDR3 DNA is TGTGCCAGCAGTTACGGCGGGGGGGTCCCCAATGAGCAGTTCTTC. Amino acid sequence: CASSYGGGVPNEQFF.

This clonotype was detected a few times. The chain is built from TRBV10-3 and TRBJ2-7; tentative D call: TRBD2 (5 bases). The V gene lost 3 bases and the J gene lost 3 bases, with 9 bases spanning the gap. CDR1 and CDR2 from the germline V gene are ENHRY and SYGVKD. The length of the CDR3 is 13 residues. Here the CDR3 reads CAISDGSFYEQYF. The CDR3 DNA is TGTGCCATCAGTGATGGGAGCTTCTACGAGCAGTACTTC.

The rearrangement uses TRBV7-3 and TRBJ2-7; 8 bases line up with TRBD1. Germline V lookup: CDR1 SGHTA, CDR2 FQGTGA. CDR3 length: 14 amino acids. V gave up 6 bases and J gave up 0 bases; unmatched junction bases: 4. CDR3 sequence: CASSKGQGSYEQYF. DNA of the CDR3: TGTGCCAGCAGTAAAGGACAGGGCTCCTACGAGCAGTACTTC. Full variable domain (remainder filled in from reference TRBV7-3 and TRBJ2-7): GAGVSQTPSNKVTEKGKYVELRCDPISGHTALYWYRQSLGQGPEFLIYFQGTGAADDSGLPNDRFFAVRPEGSVSTLKIQRTERGDSAVYLCASSKGQGSYEQYFGPGTRLTVT.

Ten or more counts support this clonotype. V usage is TRBV27 and J usage is TRBJ2-3, with D unclear. V was trimmed by 8 bases and J by 0 bases, leaving 9 bases between them. This CDR3 is built from 13 residues. CDR1 and CDR2 (germline): MNHEY, SMNVEV (reference sequence). The CDR3 sequence: CASQMVSTDTQYF. The CDR3 region has the DNA TGTGCCAGCCAGATGGTTAGCACAGATACGCAGTATTTT.

This clonotype came up a few times. This chain links TRBV6-1 with TRBJ1-4; D not certain. Trimming removed 5 bases at V and 7 bases at J, with 20 bases between. The V gene's germline CDR1 is MNHNS and CDR2 SASEGT. This CDR3 contains 16 residues. CDR3: CASSIRLGQAGEKLFF. DNA of the CDR3: TGTGCCAGCAGTATTCGCCTAGGTCAAGCAGGTGAAAAACTGTTTTTT.

In its sample, this clonotype was seen a few times. This sequence joins TRBV2 and TRBJ2-7; 8 nucleotides align to TRBD2. CDR1 SNHLY and CDR2 FYNNEI come from the germline V gene. The CDR3 contains 14 residues. The V and J ends lost 7 bases and 4 bases, in that order; junction bases with no gene match: 9. CDR3 region: CASMTPSGQYEQYF. As DNA, the CDR3 is TGTGCCAGCATGACGCCTAGCGGGCAGTACGAGCAGTACTTC. The full variable domain, in which reference TRBV2 and TRBJ2-7 provide the parts outside the CDR3, is EPEVTQTPSHQVTQMGQEVILRCVPISNHLYFYWYRQILGQKVEFLVSFYNNEISEKSEIFDDQFSVERPDGSNFTLKIRSTKLEDSAMYFCASMTPSGQYEQYFGPGTRLTVT.

The chain employs TRBV3-1 and TRBJ1-4, with D perhaps matching TRBD1 (6 bases). The CDR3 is 14 residues long. Trimming pared 5 bases from V and 3 bases from J, leaving 10 bases between. Per germline, CDR1 LGHDT and CDR2 YNNKEL (reference sequence). CDR3: CASSRGSANEKLFF. Here the CDR3 DNA reads TGTGCCAGCAGCAGGGGGTCGGCTAATGAAAAACTGTTTTTT. Variable domain in full (rest from reference TRBV3-1 and TRBJ1-4): DTAVSQTPKYLVTQMGNDKSIKCEQNLGHDTMYWYKQDSKKFLKIMFSYNNKELIINETVPNRFSPKSPDKAHLNLHINSLELGDSAVYFCASSRGSANEKLFFGSGTQLSVL.

This clonotype turned up a few times. This rearrangement joins TRBV2 to TRBJ2-1; 10 bases match TRBD2. CDR1 and CDR2 from the germline V gene are SNHLY and FYNNEI. The CDR3 has 15 amino acids. V lost 7 bases to trimming and J lost 4 bases; unmatched junction nucleotides: 7. CDR3 protein: CASKKTSGLYNEQFF. The CDR3, as DNA: TGTGCCAGCAAGAAGACTAGCGGGCTTTACAATGAGCAGTTCTTC.

This clonotype was counted between two and nine times. This chain joins TRBV27 and TRBJ2-3; no definite D call. V shed 2 bases and J shed 6 bases, with 18 bases lying between them. CDR3 length: 16 residues. CDR1 is MNHEY, CDR2 SMNVEV, per germline (reference sequence). The CDR3 sequence: CASSLRGGSAGDTQYF. The CDR3 DNA follows: TGTGCCAGCAGTTTACGAGGCGGCAGCGCAGGCGATACGCAGTATTTT.

The rearrangement uses TRBV7-9 and TRBJ2-2, with 7 bases fitting TRBD1. The germline V gene encodes CDR1 SEHNR and CDR2 FQNEAQ (reference sequence). The ends lost 5 bases at V and 5 bases at J; junction bases unmatched: 14. The CDR3 sequence is 17 residues long. The CDR3 region is CASSPRTGRQKTGELFF. CDR3 DNA: TGTGCCAGCAGCCCCCGGACAGGCCGCCAAAAGACCGGGGAGCTGTTTTTT.

This clonotype was recorded a few times. The chain employs TRBV7-6 and TRBJ1-1, with TRBD1 matching 10 bases. The germline gives CDR1 SGHVS, CDR2 FNYEAQ. The CDR3 has 15 residues. J was trimmed by 5 bases and V by 1 base; bases with no gene match: 4. CDR3 in amino acids: CASSLGDRGGTEAFF. The CDR3 region has the DNA TGTGCCAGCAGCTTAGGGGACAGGGGAGGTACTGAAGCTTTCTTT.

The chain uses TRBV6-5 and TRBJ2-2, with D perhaps matching TRBD1 (5 bases). Between the trimmed V and J ends, which lost 2 bases and 8 bases, there was a span of 15 bases. This CDR3 contains 15 residues. The germline V gene encodes CDR1 MNHEY and CDR2 SVGAGI. DNA for the CDR3: TGTGCCAGCAGTTACGGACAACTACCTAGGGGGGAGCTGTTTTTT. Protein: CASSYGQLPRGELFF.

This clonotype appeared many times. The V and J genes are TRBV12-3 or TRBV12-4 and TRBJ2-3; TRBD1 is a possible D gene (6 bases). V dropped 0 bases and J dropped 5 bases, with 18 bases sitting between them. There are 17 residues in the CDR3. The CDR3 sequence: CASSLAGSGTLKDTQYF. For the CDR3, the DNA is TGTGCCAGCAGTTTAGCGGGTTCTGGGACATTAAAAGATACGCAGTATTTT.

The chain joins TRBV20-1 to TRBJ1-1; 10 bases are a match to TRBD1. CDR1 is DFQATT, CDR2 SNEGSKA, per germline (reference sequence). V shed 2 bases and J 6 bases; nucleotides not matched to a gene: 3. The CDR3 is made up of 13 amino acids. CDR3 residues: CSARRQGAAEAFF. The CDR3, as DNA: TGCAGTGCTAGAAGACAGGGGGCGGCTGAAGCTTTCTTT.

This clonotype was observed many times. CDR3 sequence: CASSSINGQGESYGYTF. For the CDR3, the DNA is TGTGCCAGCAGCTCCATCAATGGACAGGGGGAGAGCTATGGCTACACCTTC. This rearrangement joins TRBV5-5 to TRBJ1-2, with 10 positions matching TRBD1. The junction had 12 bases not matched to a gene; V was cut back by 3 bases and J by 4 bases. Per germline, CDR1 SGHKS and CDR2 YYEKEE (reference sequence). The CDR3 runs to 17 residues.

This clonotype has ten or more counts. This chain connects TRBV7-2 to TRBJ2-5; tentatively, D is TRBD2 (6 bases). Per germline, CDR1 SGHTA and CDR2 FQGNSA. Trimming cost V 7 bases and J 3 bases, with 15 bases left between them. The CDR3 contains 14 residues. The CDR3: CASTLANYKETQYF. Here the CDR3 DNA reads TGTGCCAGCACCCTAGCGAACTACAAAGAGACCCAGTACTTC.